This TCR beta chain stems from a study of identical twins. TCRdb reprocessed the 5' RACE reads with MiXCR, giving one entry per CDR3 protein. The profile shows under 500,000 distinct CDR3 sequences, roughly 13% of them singletons. The sample holds a few counts of this clonotype. The data also belong to a second study, concerning yellow fever vaccine responses in identical twins.

Input material: CD4+ T cells sorted from blood. This clonotype was sampled from a woman under 30 in good health.

CDR3 bases: TGCAGTGCTAGAAGGTACTCTGGGGCCAACGTCCTGACTTTC. Translation: CSARRYSGANVLTF. The gene calls are TRBV20-1 and TRBJ2-6; D unclear. Trimming removed 2 bases from V and 0 bases from J, with 5 bases in between. The germline CDR1 and CDR2 sequences are DFQATT and SNEGSKA (reference sequence). This CDR3 has 14 amino acids.